One T cell receptor (beta chain) is described in this entry. The antigen is not known. These data belong to a study of CD8+CD57+ T cells in acquired aplastic anemia. Study-wide context: The DNA of sorted CD4+ and CD8+ cells averaged 3.2 ug. CD4+ cell libraries from healthy donors averaged approximately 10 million reads. Study-level findings and limits: Between patients and controls, around 31 CD8+ CDR3 sequences were found in common.

For CDR3 and TCR beta VDJ profiling, genomic DNA was the template used. TCRdb redid the calling of the reads with MiXCR, one entry per CDR3 protein. The data hold around 400,000 distinct CDR3 sequences, with about two thirds observed a single time. The CDR3 is 14 residues long. Germline-derived CDR1 and CDR2 are MRHNA and SNTAGT. Unmatched junction bases numbered 7, after V lost 7 bases and J lost 4 bases. The chain has TRBV6-4 and TRBJ1-3; 7 positions agree with TRBD1. The sequenced sample consisted of sorted CD4+, CD8+, or CD8+CD57+ T cells (not recorded which) from PBMCs. The clonotype comes from a human donor in good health, serving as a control. The CDR3 here is CASTRGGTGNTIYF. As DNA, the CDR3 is TGTGCCAGCACCAGGGGGGGGACGGGAAACACCATATATTTT.